The 7 T cell receptor beta chains in this list originate from one sample, sequenced in a study of CXCR3-negative and CXCR3-positive naive CD8 T cells (dated by TCRdb to the late 2010s). The investigation overall reported the following: TRB CDR3s from CXCR3-positive naive cells showed higher hydrophobicity (lower Kidera factor 4), lower energy, and higher strength and volume indices than CXCR3-negative naive cells.

The run used a NextSeq 550. The Human TCR Profiling Kit (MiLaboratory) was used to make UMI-labeled 5' RACE TRB cDNA libraries. TCRdb reprocessed the reads, so every CDR3 protein sequence counts as one entry and DNA is not shown. The table of this sample itemizes some 140,000 distinct CDR3 sequences. Jointly, the top ten make up approximately 0.5% of the sample. The antigens these receptors bind are not known. Specimen: naive CXCR3+ CD8+ T cells from blood. The cell subset or site label corresponds to: CD45RO-CCR7+CD27+CD95- naive CD8+ T cells expressing CXCR3 (TNR3+). All receptors derive from a human donor in good health. Some clones in this sample may be carry-over from other donors' samples.

This chain joins TRBV11-2 and TRBJ1-6. Germline loops: CDR1 SGHAT, CDR2 FQNNGV. This CDR3 has 12 residues. The CDR3 loop is CASSKYNSPLHF.

The V and J genes are TRBV27 and TRBJ1-1. Germline CDR1 is MNHEY and CDR2 is SMNVEV (reference sequence). CDR3 length: 15 amino acids. The CDR3 spells CASSLLGLLNTEAFF.

The J gene is TRBJ2-2, the V gene TRBV7-6. From germline, CDR1 is SGHVS and CDR2 FNYEAQ. This CDR3 comprises 15 residues. The CDR3 here is CASSLAPEDTGELFF.

This chain links TRBV7-6 with TRBJ2-5; lacking DNA, the TRBD1 call made by TCRdb goes unchecked. Germline V gene data show CDR1 as SGHVS and CDR2 as FNYEAQ. The CDR3 spans 14 residues. This CDR3 is CASSTRTDQETQYF.

This chain connects TRBV28 to TRBJ2-6; TCRdb names TRBD1, which stays unverified in the absence of DNA. This CDR3 has 18 amino acids. Per the germline V gene, CDR1 is MDHEN and CDR2 is SYDVKM. CDR3 amino acids: CASSFGDRVISGANVLTF.

The chain uses TRBV2 and TRBJ1-4; TCRdb designates TRBD1, a call that cannot be tested without DNA. Germline V lookup: CDR1 SNHLY, CDR2 FYNNEI. CDR3 length equals 18 residues. The CDR3 spells CASSETPTGAFTNEKLFF.

The chain has TRBV7-8 and TRBJ1-5; TCRdb outputs TRBD1, but without DNA this stays unchecked. The CDR3 has 13 residues. Looked up from germline, CDR1 is SGHVS and CDR2 is FQNEAQ. Here the CDR3 reads CASSPMGGQPQHF.